In its sample, the clone carrying this T cell receptor beta chain was seen a few times. Using its own MiXCR run on the RT-PCR reads, TCRdb lists one record per CDR3 protein. The sample has 300,000 to 350,000 distinct CDR3 sequences, roughly a fifth seen once; the top ten hold approximately 10%. There are 16 residues in the CDR3. The germline V gene has CDR1 LGHNA and CDR2 YSLEER. J lost 4 bases, V lost 0 bases, and 6 bases had no gene match. The data were taken from a study of response to subunit inactivated influenza vaccine. The sequence was obtained from a man in his fifties or sixties who received an inactivated influenza vaccine. V and J are TRBV4-3 and TRBJ1-1; TRBD1 agrees at 9 bases. The input for sequencing was PBMCs from blood, taken around 22 months after vaccination. In DNA, the CDR3 is TGCGCCAGCAGCCAAGACTACCTGACAGGGGGCACTGAAGCTTTCTTT. It yields the protein CASSQDYLTGGTEAFF.